These 19 T cell receptor delta chains originate from one sample sequenced in a study of γδ T cells in repeated Plasmodium falciparum infection (dated by TCRdb to the early 2020s). The protocol used for the library was multiplex PCR. Sequencing was performed on an Illumina MiSeq. After TCRdb called clones again from the public reads with CATT, rows with identical DNA were merged. The sample table records 70,000 to 95,000 delta-chain clones; approximately 1.4% of these occur just once. Together, the top ten hold over 8% of the sample. For bulk TCR repertoire analysis, Vgamma9/Vdelta2+ and Vdelta2-negative gammadelta T cell populations were flow-sorted out of peripheral blood mononuclear cells. Material: gamma-delta T cells from blood. Source of these receptors: a pool of human donors (malaria-infected and uninfected, not separated).

In this sample, this clone turned up a few times. The amino acid sequence in TCRdb belongs to a much larger clone and departs from this DNA's translation at residue 5, likely a sequencing read error; the sequence shown is translated from the DNA. The chain couples TRDV1 to TRDJ1, with D maybe TRDD2 (6 bases). This CDR3 is built from 16 residues. Trimming removed 4 bases from V and 10 bases from J, with 25 bases in between. Per germline, CDR1 TSWWSYY and CDR2 QGS. The CDR3 here is CALGGRAPTVFFGLIF. The CDR3 nucleotides are TGTGCTCTTGGGGGACGGGCTCCTACGGTTTTCTTCGGACTCATCTTT.

Remarks on this clone: The protein TCRdb lists belongs to a much larger clone and differs from this DNA's translation at residue 4, which points to a read error; the protein shown is made from the DNA. For the CDR3, the DNA is TGTGCCTGTAACACTGTTGGGGGATACGAGGGGGGATACACCGATAAACTCATCTTT. Protein: CACNTVGGYEGGYTDKLIF. The rearrangement joins TRDV2 to TRDJ1; 11 nucleotides align to TRDD3. Here the J gene was assigned by germline matching of the DNA, as TCRdb has none. This CDR3 contains 19 residues. Germline V gene data show CDR1 as GEAIGNYY and CDR2 as EKD.

This clone was detected ten times or more. The TCRdb protein comes from a much larger clone and disagrees with this DNA's translation at residue 19, likely due to a read error; the protein given here is derived from the DNA. V gene assignment gives TRDV1, but the J gene was left uncalled; TRDD3 was called by the table and not checked on the DNA. Germline values: CDR1 TSWWSYY, CDR2 QGS. CDR3 length: 21 amino acids. The CDR3 protein is CALGGHRGPTPWGEYTDKPIF. CDR3 in DNA: TGTGCTCTTGGGGGGCACAGAGGTCCTACGCCCTGGGGAGAGTACACCGATAAACCCATCTTT.

This clone has only a few counts. TCRdb shows a much larger clone's protein in place of this DNA's translation, and the two differ at residue 9, likely through a read error; the protein shown is translated from the DNA. V is TRDV2 and J is TRDJ3, with 7 bases lining up with TRDD3. TCRdb records no J gene; here it was assigned by comparing the DNA to germline. Germline loops: CDR1 GEAIGNYY, CDR2 EKD. The trim removed 6 bases at V and 0 bases at J, leaving 13 bases unmatched. The CDR3 is 19 residues long. The CDR3 region has the DNA TGTGCCTGTCCCGAGGCCTGGGGGGTACGCTCCTGGGACACCCGACAGATGTTTTTC. Residues: CACPEAWGVRSWDTRQMFF.

Only a few counts were recorded for this clone. With a far larger clone one base away, a read error is the likely cause. Other DNA sequences in this specimen translate into the identical CDR3. The rearrangement links TRDV1 to TRDJ1; D tentatively reads TRDD2 or TRDD3 (5 bases each). TCRdb carries no J gene annotation; the J gene was assigned here by matching the DNA with germline. The CDR3 has 25 amino acids. Germline V gene sequence: CDR1 TSWWSYY, CDR2 QGS. Trimming shortened V by 0 bases and J by 0 bases, and 38 bases separated the two germline ends. DNA of the CDR3: TGTGCTCTTGGGGAACTGTTGACGGCCCTACCCGGTGTACTGGAGGTCACACTGTACACCGATAAACTCATCTTT. Residues: CALGELLTALPGVLEVTLYTDKLIF.

This clone was detected a few times. A single base is all that separates this from a far larger clone, so a read error is likely. This same CDR3 is encoded by further DNA sequences in the sample. This chain joins TRDV2 and TRDJ2, with TRDD3 as a possible D gene (5 bases). TCRdb is silent on the J gene; assignment here came from matching the DNA to germline. Germline loops: CDR1 GEAIGNYY, CDR2 EKD. The CDR3 runs to 17 residues. CDR3 sequence: CACDTGPRGGLTAQLFF. Written as DNA, the CDR3 is TGTGCCTGTGACACCGGCCCTCGGGGGGGGCTGACGGCACAACTCTTCTTT.

This clone was seen more than once but under ten times. TCRdb records a much larger clone's protein for this DNA, with a difference at residue 16 that likely arises from a read error; the protein given is the translation of the DNA. The chain joins TRDV1 to TRDJ1, with TRDD3 matching over 12 bases. TCRdb gives no J gene; it was assigned here by matching the DNA to germline. Germline V gene sequence: CDR1 TSWWSYY, CDR2 QGS. The CDR3 spans 19 residues. CDR3 DNA sequence: TGTGCTCTTGGGAACGTACTGGGGGATACAGAGGGGTACACCGATATACTCATCTTT. Translating it yields CALGNVLGDTEGYTDILIF.

A note on this clone: This DNA translates differently at residue 9 from the TCRdb protein, which is that of a much larger clone; a read error is likely, and the protein shown is the DNA's own translation. V and J are TRDV1 and TRDJ1; 8 nucleotides line up with TRDD3. The J gene, absent from TCRdb, was called here by matching the DNA to germline. CDR1 is TSWWSYY and CDR2 is QGS in the germline V gene. CDR3 length equals 23 residues. J was trimmed by 1 base and V by 2 bases; bases with no gene match: 27. CDR3 loop: CALGEKSAPPNYWGQRSTDKLIF. CDR3 coding DNA: TGTGCTCTTGGGGAAAAATCGGCCCCTCCGAACTACTGGGGGCAAAGGTCCACCGATAAACTCATCTTT.

This clone was found a few times. TCRdb shows a much larger clone's protein in place of this DNA's translation, and the two differ at residue 8, likely through a read error; the protein shown is translated from the DNA. The chain has TRDV1 and TRDJ1; 8 bases map to TRDD3. Here the J gene came from matching the DNA to germline, since TCRdb omits it. CDR3 size: 21 residues. CDR1 and CDR2 from the germline V gene are TSWWSYY and QGS. Trimming removed 2 bases from V and 1 base from J; junction bases left unmatched: 21. The CDR3 spells CALGERAGAHWGFFPTDKLIF. DNA for the CDR3: TGTGCTCTTGGGGAAAGGGCGGGAGCCCACTGGGGGTTCTTCCCCACCGATAAACTCATCTTT.

This clone was seen at least ten times. CDR3 in DNA: TGTGCAGCAAGCGCGATCCCGTACACCGATAAACTCATCTTT. Its protein product is CAASAIPYTDKLIF. The rearrangement joins TRAV29/DV5 to TRDJ1; no clear D. The CDR3 consists of 14 residues. The germline V and J ends were trimmed by 0 bases and 0 bases, with 9 bases remaining between them. CDR1 and CDR2 from the germline V gene are NSMFDY and ISSIKDK.

This clone was seen more than once but under ten times. This DNA translates differently at residue 9 from the TCRdb protein, which is that of a much larger clone; a read error is likely, and the protein shown is the DNA's own translation. The rearrangement links TRDV3 to TRDJ1; D is possibly TRDD3 (5 bases). V dropped 5 bases and J dropped 5 bases, with 27 bases sitting between them. Germline assignment: CDR1 TVYSNPD and CDR2 GDNSRS (reference sequence). The CDR3 is 16 residues long. The CDR3 DNA reads TGTGCCGTTTTTGGACTTCGGGGGTATACCCTTGATAAACTCATCTTT. As protein: CAVFGLRGYTLDKLIF.

The sample holds many counts of this clone. The likely explanation is a read error, given a far larger clone one base away. At the DNA level, this CDR3 is encoded by other sequences in the same sample as well. The chain couples TRDV1 to TRDJ1; 8 bases align to TRDD3. CDR1 is TSWWSYY, CDR2 QGS, per germline. The CDR3 extends over 25 amino acids. CDR3 bases: TGTGCCCTTGGGGAACTAGGACCCCCCTTAGGGCCCCTCGACTGGGGGGAATTGTACACCGATAAACTCATCTTT. This gives the protein CALGELGPPLGPLDWGELYTDKLIF.

This clone was seen ten or more times. In DNA, the CDR3 is TGTGCCTGTGACACCGGGGGGTTTGATAGCTCCTGGGACACCCGACAGATGTTTTTC. Its protein product is CACDTGGFDSSWDTRQMFF. This chain connects TRDV2 to TRDJ3; tentatively, D is TRDD3 (5 bases). V lost 0 bases and J lost 0, with 14 bases in between. There are 19 residues in the CDR3. Germline lookup yields CDR1 GEAIGNYY and CDR2 EKD.

This clone has a handful of counts. The protein in TCRdb stems from a much larger clone and differs at residue 14 from this DNA's translation, likely a read error; here the protein is translated from the DNA. The chain carries TRDV2 and TRDJ1; D perhaps matches TRDD3 (5 bases). TCRdb records no J gene; here it was assigned by comparing the DNA to germline. Trimming took off 0 bases at V and 7 bases at J, with 35 bases between the two ends. The CDR3 has 21 amino acids. CDR1 and CDR2 from the germline V gene are GEAIGNYY and EKD. CDR3 nucleotides: TGTGCCTGTGACACCGTTAGCACGCCGTCCCGGTCGGGGGGTAGACAGGGTAAACTCATCTTT. Protein product: CACDTVSTPSRSGGRQGKLIF.

Notes on this clone: This DNA translates differently at residue 6 from the TCRdb protein, which is that of a much larger clone; a read error is likely, and the protein shown is the DNA's own translation. This chain connects TRDV2 to TRDJ3; 9 nucleotides align to TRDD3. Matching the DNA to germline supplied the J gene, which TCRdb does not give. V dropped 1 base and J dropped 5; count of bases not matched to a gene: 5. Germline values: CDR1 GEAIGNYY, CDR2 EKD. The CDR3 sequence is 17 residues long. DNA of the CDR3: TGTGCCTGTGACACGATGGGGGATAGCCGGGACACCCGACAGATGTTTTTC. Residues: CACDTMGDSRDTRQMFF.

In this sample, this clone turned up a few times. This clone may be a read error of a much larger clone one base away. This specimen includes other DNA sequences encoding the same CDR3. The chain recombines TRDV1 with TRDJ1; the D gene is possibly TRDD3 (6 bases). Looked up from germline, CDR1 is TSWWSYY and CDR2 is QGS. CDR3 length: 18 amino acids. The CDR3 spells CALGKGPGGDYYTDKLIF. As DNA, the CDR3 is TGCGCTCTTGGGAAGGGCCCGGGAGGGGATTATTACACCGATAAACTCATCTTT.

This clone has a handful of counts. The mismatch at residue 7 between this DNA's translation and the TCRdb protein of a much larger clone likely reflects a read error; the protein shown is translated from the DNA. The V gene is TRDV2, the J gene TRDJ1; D unresolved. Trimming shortened V by 3 bases and J by 0 bases, and 13 bases separated the two germline ends. In germline, CDR1 is GEAIGNYY, CDR2 EKD. This CDR3 is built from 15 residues. The CDR3 DNA sequence: TGTGCCTGTGACCCCTTGGCCCCGTACACCGATAAACTCATCTTT. It codes for CACDPLAPYTDKLIF.

This clone came up a few times. TCRdb has a much larger clone's protein, which differs at residue 5 from the translation of this DNA, likely because of a read error; what is shown is the protein translated from the DNA. The genes are TRDV1 and TRDJ1; TRDD3 matches at 12 bases. TCRdb supplies no J gene; here it was assigned by aligning the nucleotide sequence to germline. The CDR3 covers 23 residues. Trimming at V came to 4 bases and at J to 3 bases, leaving 27 bases not matched to a gene. In germline, CDR1 is TSWWSYY, CDR2 QGS. The CDR3 is CALGGARVLPTRPGGYGADKLIF. CDR3 coding DNA: TGTGCTCTTGGGGGAGCGAGGGTCCTTCCTACGAGACCTGGGGGATACGGGGCCGATAAACTCATCTTT.

This clone showed up just a few times. The translation of this DNA and the TCRdb protein of a much larger clone differ at residue 14, probably owing to a read error; the protein shown here is translated from the DNA. J is TRDJ1 and V is TRDV1, with D possibly TRDD3 on 5 matching bases. Assignment of the J gene here rests on matching the DNA to germline, because TCRdb gives none. Germline CDR1 and CDR2: TSWWSYY and QGS. This CDR3 has 17 residues. The CDR3 nucleotides are TGTGCTCTTGGGGAACTGGGGACTCTCCTGTACACCGATGAACTCATCTTT. Protein product: CALGELGTLLYTDELIF.